The TCR beta chain under discussion was sequenced for a study of cytomegalovirus exposure and HLA in healthy donors. Amplification used 60 Vbeta primers and 13 Jbeta primers. Sequenced by immunoSEQ multiplex PCR; TCRdb stores in-frame clones only, minus some. The table records about 83,000 clones, 81% of them present only once. CDR1 MGHDK and CDR2 SYGVNS come from the germline V gene. Trimming left V 8 bases short and J 2 bases short, with 7 bases between. The CDR3 is 11 residues long. Study observations and caveats: Per published reports, the classifier diagnosed cytomegalovirus status with high specificity and sensitivity. TCR beta chains associated with HLA were, in a later analysis, more clonally expanded than equally common others.

About this clone itself: Its antigen is not identified.

This receptor was identified in a woman aged 30 to 39 in good health and CMV-seronegative. The specimen sequenced was PBMCs. The chain links TRBV25-1 to TRBJ2-7, with D unclear. The CDR3 DNA is TGTGCCAGCCAGGAAGCCTACGAGCAGTACTTC. Translated: CASQEAYEQYF.